Below, 28 T cell receptor beta chains from the same sample are listed, as sequenced in a study of T cell repertoires in cytomegalovirus infection. MiXCR, applied by TCRdb to the reads, yields one record per CDR3 protein. The sample shows fewer than 200,000 distinct CDR3 sequences, around an eighth of them seen only once. The sequencing sample was made of PBMCs. These receptors were taken from a human donor in good health (CMV status not recorded). Some clones in this sample may be carry-over from other donors' samples.

The rearrangement uses TRBV5-1 and TRBJ2-7, with D uncertain. The V and J ends lost 4 bases and 1 base respectively, with 9 bases between them. The length of the CDR3 is 13 residues. Per germline, CDR1 SGHRS and CDR2 YFSETQ. For the CDR3, the DNA is TGCGCCAGCAGCCAAAGTGGGTCCTACGAGCAGTACTTC. Amino acid sequence: CASSQSGSYEQYF.

This clonotype appeared many times. The rearrangement links TRBV10-3 to TRBJ2-7; D unclear. Germline CDR1 and CDR2: ENHRY and SYGVKD. V was shortened by 6 bases and J by 1 base, with 7 bases between the two germline ends. This CDR3 is built from 12 residues. The CDR3 DNA follows: TGTGCCATCAGAAAGGATTCCTACGAGCAGTACTTC. Translated, it gives CAIRKDSYEQYF.

This clonotype came up many times. J is TRBJ2-1 and V is TRBV7-2; perhaps TRBD1 as D (6 bases). The CDR3 extends over 16 amino acids. Trimming left V 3 bases short and J 7 bases short, with 19 bases between. Germline CDR1 and CDR2: SGHTA and FQGNSA. In nucleotides, the CDR3 is TGTGCCAGCAGCTTCGTACAGGGTATTGCCGCGAATGAGCAGTTCTTC. Translation: CASSFVQGIAANEQFF.

This clonotype was counted at least ten times. V and J are TRBV7-2 and TRBJ2-7; TRBD1 aligns across 10 bases. The CDR3 sequence is 14 residues long. The J segment lost 6 bases and the V segment lost 1 base, leaving 3 bases of the junction unmatched. CDR1 is SGHTA, CDR2 FQGNSA, per germline. This CDR3 reads CASSLVGTGAEQYF. The CDR3 nucleotides are TGTGCCAGCAGCTTAGTCGGGACAGGGGCCGAGCAGTACTTC.

This clonotype was seen a few times. V gene TRBV28 combines with J gene TRBJ1-5; weak D call: TRBD1 (5 bases). With 3 bases removed from V and 2 bases from J, the gap between germline ends came to 11 bases. CDR3 length equals 15 residues. From germline, CDR1 is MDHEN and CDR2 SYDVKM. The CDR3 DNA reads TGTGCCAGCAGTTTCACAGGCGGGGGCAATCAGCCCCAGCATTTT. Protein product: CASSFTGGGNQPQHF.

The sample holds many counts of this clonotype. This chain uses TRBV28 with TRBJ2-3, with D possibly matching TRBD1 (6 bases). The CDR3 spans 16 residues. Germline V CDR1 and CDR2: MDHEN, SYDVKM. Between the trimmed V and J ends, which lost 4 bases and 0 bases, there was a span of 14 bases. CDR3 loop: CASSSFQGRSTDTQYF. The CDR3 DNA follows: TGTGCCAGCAGTTCCTTCCAGGGGCGTAGCACAGATACGCAGTATTTT.

This clonotype was found many times. The rearrangement links TRBV7-2 to TRBJ2-5; D is undetermined. Trimming took 4 bases from V and 5 from J, leaving 11 bases between them. The CDR3 extends over 13 amino acids. Germline V gene lookup returns CDR1 SGHTA and CDR2 FQGNSA. In DNA, the CDR3 is TGTGCCAGCAGCTCTGAACCAGGCGAGACCCAGTACTTC. It encodes CASSSEPGETQYF.

J is TRBJ1-5 and V is TRBV6-2 or TRBV6-3; TRBD1 matches 7 bases. The CDR3 is made up of 12 amino acids. V dropped 5 bases and J dropped 11; count of bases not matched to a gene: 6. From germline, CDR1 is MNHEY and CDR2 SVGEGT. This CDR3 reads CASSRGLGTQHF. CDR3 sequence (DNA): TGTGCCAGCAGTAGGGGGCTCGGGACCCAGCATTTT.

This clonotype was counted ten times or more. In nucleotides, the CDR3 is TGTGCCAGCAGTTCAAACGCAGACAGAGCAAATGAAGCTTTCTTT. This encodes CASSSNADRANEAFF. The chain carries TRBV7-6 and TRBJ1-1, with D perhaps TRBD1 (5 bases). Germline V CDR1 and CDR2: SGHVS, FNYEAQ. This CDR3 contains 15 residues. Trimming removed 6 bases at V and 7 bases at J, with 21 bases between.

This clonotype has only a few counts. The chain couples TRBV6-4 to TRBJ2-1, with D possibly being TRBD1 or TRBD2 (5 bases each). This CDR3 contains 15 residues. Germline CDR1 reads MRHNA; CDR2 reads SNTAGT. Deletions cut 7 bases from V and 8 bases from J, with 21 bases between. Here the CDR3 DNA reads TGTGCCAGCACCCCCGAGGGTGGGGGAGCACATGAGCAGTTCTTC. It specifies CASTPEGGGAHEQFF.

This clonotype was observed a handful of times. The V gene is TRBV6-1, the J gene TRBJ2-7, with a possible D match to TRBD2 (6 bases). CDR3 length: 15 residues. V gave up 7 bases and J gave up 5 bases, with 21 bases separating them. CDR1 is MNHNS, CDR2 SASEGT, per germline. DNA of the CDR3: TGTGCCAGCAATCCACTACCGGGACTTCTAGACGAGCAGTACTTC. Amino acids: CASNPLPGLLDEQYF.

The chain joins TRBV29-1 to TRBJ2-7; D possibly corresponds to TRBD1 (6 bases). V was trimmed by 4 bases and J by 4 bases, leaving 17 bases between them. The CDR3 covers 14 residues. CDR1 and CDR2 from the germline V gene are SQVTM and ANQGSEA. In DNA form, the CDR3 reads TGCAGCGTTGGGGACACTTCGCCCCCTTACGAGCAGTACTTC. Amino acid sequence: CSVGDTSPPYEQYF.

This clonotype was counted a few times. The chain employs TRBV7-8 and TRBJ2-6; D ambiguous. V was pared by 5 bases and J by 12 bases, with 14 bases between. CDR3 length: 13 amino acids. Germline loops: CDR1 SGHVS, CDR2 FQNEAQ. CDR3 sequence: CASSISPVGVLTF. CDR3 nucleotide sequence: TGTGCCAGCAGCATATCTCCCGTCGGCGTCCTGACTTTC.

This clonotype was counted ten times or more. The J gene is TRBJ1-1, the V gene TRBV12-3 or TRBV12-4; D is uncertain. The CDR3 runs 12 residues. Trimming left V 5 bases short and J 9 bases short, with 13 bases between. The CDR3, as DNA: TGTGCCAGCAGTGACCGGGGAGGCAAAGCTTTCTTT. As protein: CASSDRGGKAFF.

This clonotype was detected many times. The chain uses TRBV10-3 and TRBJ2-5; 7 positions agree with TRBD1. In germline, CDR1 is ENHRY, CDR2 SYGVKD. The CDR3 consists of 14 residues. V was pared by 10 bases and J by 1 base, with 9 bases of the junction left unmatched. CDR3 sequence (DNA): TGTGCCACCGGCTCCCGGGACAGCCAAGAGACCCAGTACTTC. Residues: CATGSRDSQETQYF.

This chain links TRBV12-3 or TRBV12-4 with TRBJ1-1; 8 nucleotides line up with TRBD1. The CDR3 length is 16 residues. With 8 bases clipped from V and 1 base from J, the junction kept 12 bases outside the gene matches. The CDR3 nucleotides are TGTGCCAGCTCAAACGGCCCCGGGACAGGGAACACTGAAGCTTTCTTT. This translates into CASSNGPGTGNTEAFF.

This chain connects TRBV7-9 to TRBJ1-2; tentative D call: TRBD1 (6 bases). The germline CDR1 and CDR2 sequences are SEHNR and FQNEAQ (reference sequence). V lost 5 bases and J lost 2, with 12 bases in between. The CDR3 covers 14 residues. CDR3 sequence reads: CASSLGGKNYGYTF. The CDR3 nucleotides read TGTGCCAGCAGCCTAGGGGGGAAGAACTATGGCTACACCTTC.

This clonotype was seen ten or more times. The chain couples TRBV7-3 to TRBJ2-3; TRBD1 matches at 7 bases. J gave up 4 bases and V 6 bases, and 13 bases lay outside the gene matches. CDR1 is SGHTA, CDR2 FQGTGA, per germline. This CDR3 is built from 16 residues. The CDR3 DNA reads as TGTGCCAGCAGACCCACCGGGACAGCAATTGCAGATACGCAGTATTTT. Residues: CASRPTGTAIADTQYF.

V gene TRBV20-1 combines with J gene TRBJ2-7; TRBD2 matches at 8 bases. Germline V gene data show CDR1 as DFQATT and CDR2 as SNEGSKA (reference sequence). This CDR3 is 17 amino acids long. V trimming: 4 bases; J trimming: 5 bases; junction bases outside the gene matches: 19. The CDR3 loop is CSAKTPAAAGGHHEQYF. In DNA form, the CDR3 reads TGCAGTGCTAAAACCCCCGCGGCGGCGGGGGGCCATCACGAGCAGTACTTC.

This clonotype was counted only a few times. The chain links TRBV2 to TRBJ2-3, with 7 bases identical to TRBD2. The CDR3 sequence is 15 residues long. With V trimmed by 4 bases and J by 0 bases, 4 bases remained unmatched. Germline V lookup: CDR1 SNHLY, CDR2 FYNNEI. The DNA of the CDR3 is TGTGCCAGCAGTGCTCGGGGGGATAGCACAGATACGCAGTATTTT. It is translated as CASSARGDSTDTQYF.

This clonotype was counted only a few times. The CDR3 region has the DNA TGTGCCAGCAGCTTAGGGCCGGGACAGGGGTCAGCGAACACTGAAGCTTTCTTT. Translation gives CASSLGPGQGSANTEAFF. The chain links TRBV7-3 to TRBJ1-1, with TRBD1 matching over 10 bases. Losses at the gene ends were 2 bases for V and 1 base for J; bases not matched to a gene: 10. CDR1 is SGHTA and CDR2 is FQGTGA in the germline V gene. CDR3 length equals 18 residues.

There are a few counts of this clonotype. CDR3: CASSLLTGGEQYF. DNA of the CDR3: TGTGCCAGCAGCTTACTAACAGGCGGCGAGCAGTACTTC. V is TRBV7-3 and J is TRBJ2-7; TRBD1 might be the D (5 bases). Germline V lookup: CDR1 SGHTA, CDR2 FQGTGA. This CDR3 is built from 13 residues. The V end lost 2 bases, the J end lost 6 bases, and 11 bases lay between the germline ends.

The chain recombines TRBV2 with TRBJ2-4; the D is unclear. V lost 2 bases and J 9 bases, leaving 11 bases between the germline ends. CDR1 and CDR2 from the germline V gene are SNHLY and FYNNEI. This CDR3 contains 13 residues. The CDR3 DNA sequence: TGTGCCAGCAGTGAATGGTATAGTCCCATTCAGTACTTC. Translation: CASSEWYSPIQYF.

This clonotype was counted a few times. The rearrangement links TRBV29-1 to TRBJ2-5; possible D gene TRBD2, 5 bases. The CDR3 totals 14 residues. V was clipped by 6 bases and J by 0 bases, with 14 bases between them. Per germline, CDR1 SQVTM and CDR2 ANQGSEA. CDR3 in DNA: TGCAGCGTAACAGAAAGAGGGTACCAAGAGACCCAGTACTTC. It encodes CSVTERGYQETQYF.

This chain connects TRBV19 to TRBJ1-6; maybe TRBD1 (5 bases). The CDR3 is made up of 15 amino acids. Trimming took off 4 bases at V and 10 bases at J, with 17 bases between the two ends. Germline CDR1 and CDR2: LNHDA and SQIVND (reference sequence). The CDR3 here is CASSTLVTANSPLHF. The CDR3 bases are TGTGCCAGTAGTACTCTTGTGACAGCAAACTCACCCCTCCACTTT.

This clonotype showed up many times. V usage is TRBV2 and J usage is TRBJ2-6; 10 bases line up with TRBD1. V gave up 3 bases and J gave up 2 bases; unmatched junction bases: 1. The CDR3 sequence is 16 residues long. Per the germline V gene, CDR1 is SNHLY and CDR2 is FYNNEI. CDR3 bases: TGTGCCAGCAGTGATGACAGGGGGCCTGGGGCCAACGTCCTGACTTTC. The encoded protein is CASSDDRGPGANVLTF.

This clonotype has a handful of counts. Here the CDR3 DNA reads TGTGCCAGCAGTACCTACTTAGCGGGAGGGCCGTCCTACGAGCAGTACTTC. Amino acid sequence: CASSTYLAGGPSYEQYF. The chain employs TRBV28 and TRBJ2-7; 11 nucleotides match TRBD2. This CDR3 spans 17 amino acids. The germline CDR1 and CDR2 sequences are MDHEN and SYDVKM. Trimming removed 5 bases from V and 1 base from J; junction bases left unmatched: 10.

This clonotype is labeled as hyperexpanded (1% or more). CDR3 protein: CASSLRWWEETQYF. CDR3 in DNA: TGTGCCAGCAGCTTAAGGTGGTGGGAAGAGACCCAGTACTTC. The chain joins TRBV7-8 to TRBJ2-5, with no clear D. Per the germline V gene, CDR1 is SGHVS and CDR2 is FQNEAQ. The CDR3 length is 14 residues. The V end was cut by 2 bases, the J end by 3 bases, with 10 bases between.